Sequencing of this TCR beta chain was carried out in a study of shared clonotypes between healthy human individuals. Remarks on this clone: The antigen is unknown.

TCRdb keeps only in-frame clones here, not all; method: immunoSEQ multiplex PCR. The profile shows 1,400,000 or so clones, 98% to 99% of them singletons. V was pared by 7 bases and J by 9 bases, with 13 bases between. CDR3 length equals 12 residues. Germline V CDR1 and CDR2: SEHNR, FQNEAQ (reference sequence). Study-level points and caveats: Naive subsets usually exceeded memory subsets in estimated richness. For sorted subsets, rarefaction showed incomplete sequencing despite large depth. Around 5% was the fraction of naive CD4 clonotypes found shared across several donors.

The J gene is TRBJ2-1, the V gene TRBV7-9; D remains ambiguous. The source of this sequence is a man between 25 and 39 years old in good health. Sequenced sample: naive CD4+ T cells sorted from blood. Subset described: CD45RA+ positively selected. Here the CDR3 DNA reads TGTGCCAGCACCCCCAATGTGGGTGAGCAGTTCTTC. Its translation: CASTPNVGEQFF.